The present T cell receptor beta chain was sequenced within a study of blood T cell repertoires in COVID-19. Across the whole study: PBMCs, B-cell-depleted T cells, or T cells provided the cDNA or gDNA that made up the material.

Germline V gene sequence: CDR1 SEHNR, CDR2 FQNEAQ (reference sequence). Trimming took 5 bases from V and 5 from J, leaving 18 bases between them. The CDR3 loop spans 15 amino acids. In the authors' workflow: Estimation of nucleated cell counts was performed using reference gene primer amplification. Generated by immunoSEQ multiplex PCR, the TCRdb table keeps only in-frame clones and is missing some. The V and J calls and the clone size are those of that table, but D and trimming were determined from the DNA. Of about 210,000 clones listed, 84% are singletons. Sequencing was done on a sample of peripheral blood. This sequence joins TRBV7-9 and TRBJ2-5, with a tentative D call TRBD2 (6 bases). This TCR was recovered from a woman between 45 and 65 years old with active or convalescent COVID-19. CDR3 sequence (DNA): TGTGCCAGCAGCATAGGACAAGGAGGGTTGGAGACCCAGTACTTC. It codes for CASSIGQGGLETQYF.